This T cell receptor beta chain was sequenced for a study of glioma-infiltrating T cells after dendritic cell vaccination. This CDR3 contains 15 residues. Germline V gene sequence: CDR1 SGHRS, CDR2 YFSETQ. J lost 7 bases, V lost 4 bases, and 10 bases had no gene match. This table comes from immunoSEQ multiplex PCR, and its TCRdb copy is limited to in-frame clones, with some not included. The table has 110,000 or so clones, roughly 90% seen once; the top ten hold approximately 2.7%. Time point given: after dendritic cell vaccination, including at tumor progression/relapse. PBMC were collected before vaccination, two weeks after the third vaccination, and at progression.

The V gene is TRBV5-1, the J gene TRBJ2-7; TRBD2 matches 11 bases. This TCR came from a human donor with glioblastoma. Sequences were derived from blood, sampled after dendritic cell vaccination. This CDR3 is CASSTLAGGSGEQYF. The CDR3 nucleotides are TGCGCCAGCAGCACCTTAGCGGGGGGGAGCGGGGAGCAGTACTTC.